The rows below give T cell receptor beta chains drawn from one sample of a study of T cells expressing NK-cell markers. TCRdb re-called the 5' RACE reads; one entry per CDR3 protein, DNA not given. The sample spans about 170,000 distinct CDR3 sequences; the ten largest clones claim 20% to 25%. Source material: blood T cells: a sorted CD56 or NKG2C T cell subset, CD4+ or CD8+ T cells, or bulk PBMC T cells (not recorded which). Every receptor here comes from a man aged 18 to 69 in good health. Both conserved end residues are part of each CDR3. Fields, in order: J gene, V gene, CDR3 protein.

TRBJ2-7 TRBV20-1 CSARDPTATYEQYF
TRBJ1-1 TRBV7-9 CASTDRDRAQNTEAFF
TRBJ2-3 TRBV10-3 CAIGAGAPTDTQYF
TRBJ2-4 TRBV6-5 CASSYQGGLAKNIQYF
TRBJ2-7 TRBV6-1 CASSPGVTSYEQYF
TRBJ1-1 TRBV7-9 CASSPPRDRGLNTEAFF
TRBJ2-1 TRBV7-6 CASSLGRNEQFF
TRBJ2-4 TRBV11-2 CASSLDQGDENIQYF
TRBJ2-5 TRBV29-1 CSVEGDGSETQYF
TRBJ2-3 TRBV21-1 CASSTNREDTQYF
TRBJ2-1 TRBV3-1 CASSLFVHNEQFF
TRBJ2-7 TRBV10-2 CASSDKDRRYEQYF
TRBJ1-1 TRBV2 CARSQTGTVNTEAFF
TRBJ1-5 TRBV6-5 CASSWDSDPKPQHF
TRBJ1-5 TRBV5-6 CASSWGTGAGQPQHF
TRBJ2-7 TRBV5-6 CASSSRLAGGYEQYF
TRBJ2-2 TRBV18 CASSGPTTGELFF
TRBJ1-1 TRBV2 CASSELTGDFTEAFF
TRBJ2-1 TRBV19 CASSQGGGAYNEQFF
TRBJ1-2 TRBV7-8 CASSLGDEAAVDYTF
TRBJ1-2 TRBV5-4 CASSLQGNNYGYTF
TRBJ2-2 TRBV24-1 CATSDFGGYDVTGELFF
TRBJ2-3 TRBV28 CASSLRLALNTDTQYF
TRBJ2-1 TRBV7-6 CASSLKALSHEQFF
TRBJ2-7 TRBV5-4 CASSLGASGGPTYEQYF
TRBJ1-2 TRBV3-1 CASSPAGTGTGYTF
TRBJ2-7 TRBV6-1 CAFQEGRSYEQYF
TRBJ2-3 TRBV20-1 CSVSPGLAGVGDTQYF
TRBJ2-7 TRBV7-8 CASSLLPQTGASSYEQYF
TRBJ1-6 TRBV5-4 CASSPGFVNSPLHF
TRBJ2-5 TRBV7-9 CASSTVDTYQETQYF
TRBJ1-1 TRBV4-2 CASSQEIPAQGGRTEAFF
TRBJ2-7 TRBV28 CASSSAGTNSYEQYF
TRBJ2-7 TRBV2 CASSENLASGGYEQYF
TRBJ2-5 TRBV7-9 CASSLAAAREETQYF
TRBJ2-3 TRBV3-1 CASSQSLGGLSDTQYF
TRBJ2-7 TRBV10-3 CAISDWTQFQYEQYF
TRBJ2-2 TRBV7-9 CASSPQTSGVNTGELFF
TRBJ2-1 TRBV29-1 CSARTSGGGVPYNEQFF
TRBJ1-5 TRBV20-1 CSARGQGVGQPQHF
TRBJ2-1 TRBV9 CASSSDTSSYNEQFF
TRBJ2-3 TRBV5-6 CASSFSGGAEATQYF
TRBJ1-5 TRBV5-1 CASSLVGRPDQPQHF
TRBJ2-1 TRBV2 CASSALDQYNEQFF
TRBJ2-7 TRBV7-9 CASSLEVVAGSEQYF
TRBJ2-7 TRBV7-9 CASSLTMGELTYEQYF
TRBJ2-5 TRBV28 CASSLGGFRSYQETQYF
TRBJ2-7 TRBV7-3 CASSLFPGGFYEQYF
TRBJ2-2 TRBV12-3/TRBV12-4 CASTLFGPQSGELFF
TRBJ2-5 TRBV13 CASSLVGQKDQTQYF
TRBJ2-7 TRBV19 CASSAAQHDYEQYF
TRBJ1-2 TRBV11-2 CASSLGVPRTF
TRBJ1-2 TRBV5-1 CASSLDRTLGGYTF
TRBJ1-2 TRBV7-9 CASSLEGDVRQGRSGYTF
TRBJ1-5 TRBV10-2 CASSEGGGNQPQHF
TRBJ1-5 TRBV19 CASSIDLAQGDQPQHF
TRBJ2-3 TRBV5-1 CASSSTGDRHTDTQYF